This T cell receptor (beta chain) was profiled in a study of T cells in localized non-small cell lung cancer. Study findings and constraints: Of the tissues analyzed, uninvolved adjacent lung showed maximal T cell clonality, greater than tumor.

Measured with immunoSEQ multiplex PCR; TCRdb has only the in-frame clones, and not every one. The sample has about 1,400 clones, about 40% seen once; the top ten hold around 9.4%. This clone ranks as medium-sized. The antigen remains unidentified. V lost 3 bases, J lost 3 bases, and 8 bases lay in between. Germline CDR1 and CDR2: SGHAT and FQDESV (reference sequence). The CDR3 spans 14 residues. This clonotype was sampled from a male donor aged 60 or older with stage I squamous cell lung carcinoma. The J gene is TRBJ2-2, the V gene TRBV11-1, with no clear D. Source: lung tumor tissue, taken before any cancer treatment. The CDR3 DNA is TGTGCCAGCAGCTTTGGTTCGGACACCGGGGAGCTGTTTTTT. Translated, it gives CASSFGSDTGELFF.